This TCR beta chain was sequenced during a study of post-analysis software for immune sequencing data. Study-level points and caveats: The normalized Chao1 diversity of multiple sclerosis patients was significantly lower than that of controls. TRBV5-6, TRBV5-1 and TRBV20-1 were among several TRBV segments more frequent in patients than controls.

The library was made from cDNA and included unique molecular identifiers. The T cell input of roughly 0.9 to 11 million gave approximately 460,000 cDNA molecules. A single record per CDR3 protein comes from TCRdb applying MiXCR to the PCR reads. This table has about 170,000 distinct CDR3 sequences, approximately 30% appearing once. The CDR3 covers 16 residues. V shed 1 base and J shed 4 bases, with 16 bases lying between them. A note on this clonotype: Its matching antigen is unknown.

This chain links TRBV12-3 or TRBV12-4 with TRBJ1-1, with D possibly matching TRBD1 (5 bases). This receptor was obtained from a girl aged 10 to 17 with multiple sclerosis. Source material: blood. The CDR3 loop is CASSLVGGSGGTEAFF. The DNA for the CDR3 is TGTGCCAGCAGTTTAGTCGGTGGATCGGGGGGCACTGAAGCTTTCTTT.